The 28 T cell receptor beta chains listed next were all sequenced from one sample in a study of shared clonotypes between healthy human individuals. Sequencing used immunoSEQ multiplex PCR; TCRdb keeps in-frame clones, though not all of them. The sample holds 2 million to 3 million clones; roughly 92% are singletons and the top ten take more than 0.12%. Sequences were obtained from naive CD4+ T cells sorted from blood. Documented subset: CD45RA+ positively selected. These receptor sequences come from a man in his late teens or twenties in good health.

DNA of the CDR3: TGTGCCAGCAAGGGTAGCGGGTACGAGCAGTACTTC. Translation: CASKGSGYEQYF. The V call is TRBV2, the J call TRBJ2-7, with 7 bases that match TRBD2. This CDR3 is built from 12 residues. Per germline, CDR1 SNHLY and CDR2 FYNNEI. V lost 7 bases and J lost 4; bases outside the gene matches: 4.

The chain is built from TRBV25-1 and TRBJ2-3; 12 positions agree with TRBD2. Germline V CDR1 and CDR2: MGHDK, SYGVNS. V lost 3 bases to trimming and J lost 6 bases; unmatched junction nucleotides: 10. The CDR3 has 17 residues. The CDR3 sequence is CASSERLAGGNRDTQYF. CDR3 DNA sequence: TGTGCCAGCAGTGAGAGGCTAGCGGGGGGGAACCGCGATACGCAGTATTTT.

Only one count was recorded for this clone. The V and J genes are TRBV6-9 and TRBJ2-3; D perhaps matches TRBD1 (6 bases). CDR1 and CDR2 (germline): MNHGY, SVAAGI. V lost 4 bases, J lost 6 bases, and 14 bases lay in between. This CDR3 comprises 14 residues. CDR3 loop: CASSSRTVTDTQYF. Here the CDR3 DNA reads TGTGCCAGCAGTTCCCGGACAGTTACGGATACGCAGTATTTT.

The chain combines TRBV4-1 with TRBJ2-1, with 11 bases that match TRBD2. The CDR3 spans 19 residues. CDR1 is MGHRA and CDR2 is YSYEKL in the germline V gene. The V segment lost 4 bases and the J segment 0 bases; nucleotides outside the gene matches: 11. CDR3 protein: CASSRGWVAGGNSYNEQFF. As DNA, the CDR3 is TGCGCCAGCAGCCGGGGGTGGGTAGCGGGAGGGAACTCCTACAATGAGCAGTTCTTC.

The chain has TRBV28 and TRBJ1-1, with D possibly matching TRBD1 (6 bases). The CDR3 totals 12 residues. Germline CDR1 MDHEN, CDR2 SYDVKM. V was pared by 4 bases and J by 10 bases, with 13 bases between. CDR3 in DNA: TGTGCCAGCAGTTCCGGGGACAACCCAGCTTTCTTT. Encoded protein: CASSSGDNPAFF.

The rearrangement links TRBV18 to TRBJ1-2; D is unclear. Germline CDR1 KGHSH, CDR2 LQKENI. Trimming took 2 bases from V and 1 from J, leaving 11 bases between them. The CDR3 extends over 15 amino acids. The CDR3 coding sequence is TGTGCCAGCTCACCATGGCAGAATGTTAACTATGGCTACACCTTC. Translating gives CASSPWQNVNYGYTF.

The chain joins TRBV11-2 to TRBJ2-1; TRBD2 aligns across 10 bases. The CDR3 is made up of 17 amino acids. Germline values: CDR1 SGHAT, CDR2 FQNNGV. With 1 base clipped from V and 4 bases from J, the junction kept 7 bases outside the gene matches. The CDR3, as DNA: TGTGCCAGCAGCTTAGTGGCTAGCGGGGGTGCGTACAATGAGCAGTTCTTC. Protein: CASSLVASGGAYNEQFF.

V usage is TRBV19 and J usage is TRBJ1-5, with unresolved D. The germline V gene encodes CDR1 LNHDA and CDR2 SQIVND (reference sequence). The CDR3 spans 18 residues. V lost 4 bases and J lost 0, with 19 bases in between. This CDR3 is CASSKVAGRTYSNQPQHF. The CDR3, as DNA: TGTGCCAGTAGTAAGGTTGCGGGCAGAACATATAGCAATCAGCCCCAGCATTTT.

This chain joins TRBV11-2 and TRBJ1-1; 8 bases align to TRBD1. The germline CDR1 and CDR2 sequences are SGHAT and FQNNGV. The CDR3 has 17 amino acids. V shed 4 bases and J 0 bases; nucleotides not matched to a gene: 10. The CDR3: CASSSISRDRLNTEAFF. The CDR3 nucleotides are TGTGCCAGCAGCTCCATATCCAGGGACAGGCTGAACACTGAAGCTTTCTTT.

This rearrangement joins TRBV7-2 to TRBJ2-5; D is tentatively TRBD1 or TRBD2 (6 bases each). CDR1 SGHTA and CDR2 FQGNSA come from the germline V gene. This CDR3 spans 15 amino acids. V was cut by 5 bases and J by 8 bases, with 21 bases left in between. The CDR3 DNA reads TGTGCCAGCAGCGTTTCCGGGACCAACGGGGGCACCCAGTACTTC. Its protein product is CASSVSGTNGGTQYF.

This chain uses TRBV5-1 with TRBJ1-4; D possibly corresponds to TRBD1 (5 bases). This CDR3 contains 14 residues. Germline V gene lookup returns CDR1 SGHRS and CDR2 YFSETQ. The V end was cut by 1 base, the J end by 5 bases, with 9 bases between. DNA of the CDR3: TGCGCCAGCAGCTTGACAGGCCTCAATGAAAAACTGTTTTTT. Its protein is CASSLTGLNEKLFF.

The V gene is TRBV7-3, the J gene TRBJ2-6; 7 bases match TRBD1. Germline CDR1 is SGHTA and CDR2 is FQGTGA. This CDR3 is 15 amino acids long. The V segment lost 6 bases and the J segment 0 bases; nucleotides outside the gene matches: 2. CDR3 DNA sequence: TGTGCCAGCAGGCCAGGGGGCTCTGGGGCCAACGTCCTGACTTTC. Protein: CASRPGGSGANVLTF.

V and J are TRBV2 and TRBJ2-5, with TRBD2 matching over 9 bases. Trimming removed 7 bases from V and 12 bases from J; junction bases left unmatched: 9. The CDR3 contains 12 residues. Germline values: CDR1 SNHLY, CDR2 FYNNEI. The CDR3 coding sequence is TGTGCCAGCATGGCTAGCGGGATATCAGAGTACTTC. Protein: CASMASGISEYF.

The J gene is TRBJ1-1, the V gene TRBV30; no clear D gene. The CDR3 loop spans 14 amino acids. Trimming pared 2 bases from V and 1 base from J, leaving 11 bases between. The germline V gene encodes CDR1 GTSNPN and CDR2 SVGIG (reference sequence). CDR3 region: CAWSFGIRNTEAFF. DNA of the CDR3: TGTGCCTGGAGTTTTGGGATAAGGAACACTGAAGCTTTCTTT.

The rearrangement links TRBV9 to TRBJ2-1; no reliable D call. V lost 3 bases to trimming and J lost 0 bases, with 10 bases between them. Germline CDR1 is SGDLS and CDR2 is YYNGEE. The CDR3 length is 15 residues. In nucleotides, the CDR3 is TGTGCCAGCAGCGAACATCAGAGCTCCTACAATGAGCAGTTCTTC. Translating it yields CASSEHQSSYNEQFF.

The V and J genes are TRBV10-1 and TRBJ2-5; 7 bases match TRBD1. This CDR3 is 16 amino acids long. CDR1 and CDR2 (germline): WNHNN, SYGVQD (reference sequence). With 4 bases clipped from V and 5 bases from J, the junction kept 13 bases outside the gene matches. The DNA of the CDR3 is TGCGCCAGCAGTGCCTCAGGGGGACCCTGGGGTGAGACCCAGTACTTC. This codes for CASSASGGPWGETQYF.

The chain is built from TRBV20-1 and TRBJ1-1, with D maybe TRBD1 (5 bases). CDR1 is DFQATT and CDR2 is SNEGSKA in the germline V gene (reference sequence). Trimming shortened V by 6 bases and J by 10 bases, and 15 bases separated the two germline ends. This CDR3 contains 11 residues. This chain's CDR3 is CSATQDMVAFF. The CDR3 DNA follows: TGCAGTGCGACACAGGATATGGTAGCTTTCTTT.

This clone was recorded a few times. V usage is TRBV30 and J usage is TRBJ1-5; D might be TRBD1 (6 bases). Trimming left V 4 bases short and J 4 bases short, with 11 bases between. This CDR3 comprises 13 residues. CDR1 and CDR2 (germline): GTSNPN, SVGIG (reference sequence). The CDR3 protein is CAWTNRDNQPQHF. The CDR3 DNA sequence: TGTGCCTGGACGAACAGGGATAATCAGCCCCAGCATTTT.

J is TRBJ1-1 and V is TRBV28; TRBD1 might be the D (5 bases). CDR3 length: 14 residues. With 4 bases removed from V and 7 bases from J, the gap between germline ends came to 16 bases. Germline lookup yields CDR1 MDHEN and CDR2 SYDVKM. CDR3 sequence (DNA): TGTGCCAGCAGTTCCACTCCTAGACAGTTTGAAGCTTTCTTT. Amino acid sequence: CASSSTPRQFEAFF. Supplemented by reference TRBV28 and TRBJ1-1, the full variable domain reads DVKVTQSSRYLVKRTGEKVFLECVQDMDHENMFWYRQDPGLGLRLIYFSYDVKMKEKGDIPEGYSVSREKKERFSLILESASTNQTSMYLCASSSTPRQFEAFFGQGTRLTVV.

The chain couples TRBV7-2 to TRBJ1-5, with D tentatively TRBD1 (5 bases). Germline V gene sequence: CDR1 SGHTA, CDR2 FQGNSA. CDR3 length equals 15 residues. Trimming took off 0 bases at V and 2 bases at J, with 8 bases between the two ends. The CDR3, as DNA: TGTGCCAGCAGCTTAGCGGGGCTTCGCAATCAGCCCCAGCATTTT. Its translation is CASSLAGLRNQPQHF.

This rearrangement joins TRBV10-3 to TRBJ2-7, with D perhaps matching TRBD1 (6 bases). Trimming stripped 3 bases from V and 5 bases from J, with 17 bases between. This CDR3 is built from 15 residues. CDR1 and CDR2 from the germline V gene are ENHRY and SYGVKD. The CDR3 loop reads CAISDTQGNYNEQYF. CDR3 coding DNA: TGTGCCATCAGTGATACACAGGGAAATTATAACGAGCAGTACTTC.

The rearrangement joins TRBV21-1 to TRBJ1-2. TRBV21-1 is labeled a pseudogene. This CDR3 is 13 amino acids long. CDR3 DNA sequence: TGTGCCACCCCGGGACGGAATTCCTATGGCTACACCTTC. It encodes CATPGRNSYGYTF.

This clone was counted a single time. The gene calls are TRBV11-2 and TRBJ2-7, with no clear D. Per germline, CDR1 SGHAT and CDR2 FQNNGV. V dropped 5 bases and J dropped 4 bases, with 9 bases sitting between them. There are 12 residues in the CDR3. This CDR3 is CASSPWEYEQYF. For the CDR3, the DNA is TGTGCCAGCAGCCCCTGGGAATACGAGCAGTACTTC.

The chain is built from TRBV19 and TRBJ2-7, with D possibly being TRBD2 (6 bases). Germline V gene data show CDR1 as LNHDA and CDR2 as SQIVND (reference sequence). V dropped 6 bases and J dropped 5 bases, with 14 bases sitting between them. The CDR3 is made up of 13 amino acids. CDR3 protein: CASSTQEGNEQYF. CDR3 bases: TGTGCCAGTAGCACCCAGGAGGGAAACGAGCAGTACTTC.

Here the CDR3 reads CASSTGQIKETQYF. The CDR3 DNA reads TGTGCCAGCAGCACGGGACAGATTAAGGAGACCCAGTACTTC. This chain links TRBV5-6 with TRBJ2-5, with TRBD1 matching over 7 bases. The germline CDR1 and CDR2 sequences are SGHDT and YYEEEE. The CDR3 totals 14 residues. The V segment lost 4 bases and the J segment 5 bases; nucleotides outside the gene matches: 8.

The rearrangement links TRBV5-1 to TRBJ2-5; a weak D match, TRBD2 (5 bases). The germline V gene has CDR1 SGHRS and CDR2 YFSETQ. The CDR3 spans 15 residues. Trimming cost V 4 bases and J 1 base, with 14 bases left between them. The CDR3 DNA follows: TGCGCCAGCAGCCAGCCGCTAGCAACCCAAGAGACCCAGTACTTC. It encodes CASSQPLATQETQYF.

Concerning this clone: This sample includes further DNA sequences coding for the same CDR3. The chain couples TRBV18 to TRBJ2-5; a possible D gene is TRBD1 (6 bases). The V end was cut by 3 bases, the J end by 3 bases, with 8 bases between. CDR1 and CDR2 (germline): KGHSH, LQKENI. This CDR3 region has 13 residues. CDR3 DNA sequence: TGTGCCAGCTCACCGAGGACAGAAGAGACCCAGTACTTC. The encoded protein is CASSPRTEETQYF.

V and J are TRBV11-2 and TRBJ2-4, with D perhaps TRBD2 (6 bases). The CDR3 is 17 residues long. The germline V gene encodes CDR1 SGHAT and CDR2 FQNNGV. Between the trimmed V and J ends, which lost 2 bases and 3 bases, there was a span of 17 bases. The CDR3 DNA is TGTGCCAGCAGCTTAAGCTTCGGCGGGGCTGACAAAAACATTCAGTACTTC. This translates into CASSLSFGGADKNIQYF.